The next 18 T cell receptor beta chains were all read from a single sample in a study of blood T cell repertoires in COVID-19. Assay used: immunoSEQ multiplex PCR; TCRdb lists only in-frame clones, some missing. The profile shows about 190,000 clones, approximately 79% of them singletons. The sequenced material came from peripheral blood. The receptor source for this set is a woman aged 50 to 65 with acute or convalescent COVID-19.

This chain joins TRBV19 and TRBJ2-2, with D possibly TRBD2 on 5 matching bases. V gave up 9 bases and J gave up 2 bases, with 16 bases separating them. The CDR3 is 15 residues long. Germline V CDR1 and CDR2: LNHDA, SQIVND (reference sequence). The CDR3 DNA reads TGTGCCAGACCTCTCTCCGGGGATAACACCGGGGAGCTGTTTTTT. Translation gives CARPLSGDNTGELFF.

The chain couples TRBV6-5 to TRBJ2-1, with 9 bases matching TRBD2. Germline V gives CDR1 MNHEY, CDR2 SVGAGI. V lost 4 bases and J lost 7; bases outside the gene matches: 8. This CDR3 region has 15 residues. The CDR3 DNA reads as TGTGCCAGCAGTTTAGCGGGAGTAGGAGGGAATGAGCAGTTCTTC. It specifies CASSLAGVGGNEQFF.

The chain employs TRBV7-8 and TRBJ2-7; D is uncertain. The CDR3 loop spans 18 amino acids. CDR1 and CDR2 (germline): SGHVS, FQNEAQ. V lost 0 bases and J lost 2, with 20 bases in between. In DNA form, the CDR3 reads TGTGCCAGCAGCTTAGCTTCCCGACGTGCCTCAGGAACCTACGAGCAGTACTTC. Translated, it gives CASSLASRRASGTYEQYF.

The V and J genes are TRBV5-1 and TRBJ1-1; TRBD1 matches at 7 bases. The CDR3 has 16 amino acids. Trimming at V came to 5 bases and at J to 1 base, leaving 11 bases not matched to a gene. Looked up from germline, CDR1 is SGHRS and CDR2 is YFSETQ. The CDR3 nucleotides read TGCGCCAGCAGATCGGGACAGACCGAAAGGAACACTGAAGCTTTCTTT. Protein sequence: CASRSGQTERNTEAFF.

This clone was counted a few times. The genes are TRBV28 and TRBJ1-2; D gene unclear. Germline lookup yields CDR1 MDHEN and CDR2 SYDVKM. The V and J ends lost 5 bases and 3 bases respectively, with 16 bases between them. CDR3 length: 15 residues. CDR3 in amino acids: CASSGAHKPHYGYTF. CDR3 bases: TGTGCCAGCAGTGGAGCCCATAAACCTCACTATGGCTACACCTTC.

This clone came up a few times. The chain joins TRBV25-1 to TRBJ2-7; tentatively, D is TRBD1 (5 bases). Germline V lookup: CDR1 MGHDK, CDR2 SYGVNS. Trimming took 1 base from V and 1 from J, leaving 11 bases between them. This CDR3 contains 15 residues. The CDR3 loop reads CASSELKGYSYEQYF. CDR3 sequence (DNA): TGTGCCAGCAGTGAATTGAAGGGGTATTCCTACGAGCAGTACTTC.

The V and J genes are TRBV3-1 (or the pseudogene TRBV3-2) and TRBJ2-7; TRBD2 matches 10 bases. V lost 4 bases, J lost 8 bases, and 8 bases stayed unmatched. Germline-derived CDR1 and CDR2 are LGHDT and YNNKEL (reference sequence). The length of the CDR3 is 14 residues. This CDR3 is CASSPQGLASKQYF. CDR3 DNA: TGTGCCAGCAGCCCTCAGGGACTAGCGTCTAAGCAGTACTTC.

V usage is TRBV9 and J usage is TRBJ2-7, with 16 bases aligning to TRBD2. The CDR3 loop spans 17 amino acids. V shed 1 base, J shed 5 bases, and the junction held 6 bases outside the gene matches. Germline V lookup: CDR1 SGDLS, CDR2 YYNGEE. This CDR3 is CASSVQGTSGGAHEQYF. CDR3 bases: TGTGCCAGCAGCGTACAAGGGACTAGCGGGGGGGCGCACGAGCAGTACTTC.

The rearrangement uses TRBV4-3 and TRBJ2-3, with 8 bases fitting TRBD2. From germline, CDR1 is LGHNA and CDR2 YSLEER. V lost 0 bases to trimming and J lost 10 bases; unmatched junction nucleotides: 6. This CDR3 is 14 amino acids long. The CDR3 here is CASSQDLGLGAQYF. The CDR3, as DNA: TGCGCCAGCAGCCAAGATCTGGGACTAGGGGCGCAGTATTTT.

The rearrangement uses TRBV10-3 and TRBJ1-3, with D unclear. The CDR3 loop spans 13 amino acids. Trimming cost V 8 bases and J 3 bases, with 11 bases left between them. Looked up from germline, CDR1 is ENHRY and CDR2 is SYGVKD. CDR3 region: CAIAPGGGNTIYF. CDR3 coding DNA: TGTGCCATCGCTCCAGGAGGTGGAAACACCATATATTTT.

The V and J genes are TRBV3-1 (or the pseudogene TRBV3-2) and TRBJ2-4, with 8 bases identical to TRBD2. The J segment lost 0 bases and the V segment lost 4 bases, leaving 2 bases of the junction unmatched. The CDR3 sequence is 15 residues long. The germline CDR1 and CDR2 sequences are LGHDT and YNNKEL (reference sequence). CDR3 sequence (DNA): TGTGCCAGCAGCCGCGGGGGGCTAGCCAAAAACATTCAGTACTTC. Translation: CASSRGGLAKNIQYF.

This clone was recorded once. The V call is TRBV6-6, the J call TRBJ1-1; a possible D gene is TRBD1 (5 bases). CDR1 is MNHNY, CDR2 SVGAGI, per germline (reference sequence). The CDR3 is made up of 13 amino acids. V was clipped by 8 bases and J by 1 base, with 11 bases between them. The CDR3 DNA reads TGTGCCAGCCCGGGGGGTACGAACACTGAAGCTTTCTTT. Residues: CASPGGTNTEAFF.

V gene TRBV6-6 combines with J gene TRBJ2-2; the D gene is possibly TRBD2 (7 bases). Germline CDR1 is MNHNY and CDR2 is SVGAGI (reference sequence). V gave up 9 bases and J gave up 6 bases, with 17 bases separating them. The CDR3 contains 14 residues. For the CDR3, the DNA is TGTGCCAGTTCTCCAACAGGGAGGGCCGGGGAGCTGTTTTTT. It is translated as CASSPTGRAGELFF.

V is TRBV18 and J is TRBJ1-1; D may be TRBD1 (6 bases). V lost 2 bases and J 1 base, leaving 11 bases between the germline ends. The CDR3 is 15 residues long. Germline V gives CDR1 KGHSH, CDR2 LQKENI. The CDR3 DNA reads TGTGCCAGCTCACCAGGGGGACAACGGAACACTGAAGCTTTCTTT. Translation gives CASSPGGQRNTEAFF.

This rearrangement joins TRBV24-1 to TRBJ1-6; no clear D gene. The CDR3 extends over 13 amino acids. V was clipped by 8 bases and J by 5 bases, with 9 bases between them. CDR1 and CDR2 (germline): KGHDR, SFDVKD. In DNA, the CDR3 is TGTGCCACCAACCGGGATAATAATTCACCCCTCCACTTT. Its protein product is CATNRDNNSPLHF.

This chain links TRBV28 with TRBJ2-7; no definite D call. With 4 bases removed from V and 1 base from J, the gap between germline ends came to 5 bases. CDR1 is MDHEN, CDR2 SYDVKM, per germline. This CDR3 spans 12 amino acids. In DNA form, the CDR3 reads TGTGCCAGCAGTTCCACTTCCTACGAGCAGTACTTC. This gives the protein CASSSTSYEQYF.

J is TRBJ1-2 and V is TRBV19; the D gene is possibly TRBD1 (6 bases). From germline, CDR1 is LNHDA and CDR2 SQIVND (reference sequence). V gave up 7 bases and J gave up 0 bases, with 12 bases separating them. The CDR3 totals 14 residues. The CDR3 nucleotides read TGTGCCAGTAAGGCGAAGGGGGCTAACTATGGCTACACCTTC. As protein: CASKAKGANYGYTF.

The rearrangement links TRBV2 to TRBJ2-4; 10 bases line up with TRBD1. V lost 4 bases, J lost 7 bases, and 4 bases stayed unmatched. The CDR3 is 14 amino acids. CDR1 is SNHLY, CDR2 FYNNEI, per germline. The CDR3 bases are TGTGCCAGCAGTGCCGACAGGGGGCGCAACATTCAGTACTTC. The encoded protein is CASSADRGRNIQYF.